These 21 T cell receptor beta chains came from one sample sequenced in a study of cytomegalovirus exposure and HLA in healthy donors. Primers included in the PCR were 60 Vbeta and 13 Jbeta primers. Measured with immunoSEQ multiplex PCR; TCRdb has only the in-frame clones, and not every one. This sample has under 200,000 clones, with almost 75% found just once. Sequenced input: PBMCs. These receptor sequences come from a woman between 18 and 29 years old in good health and CMV-seropositive.

As DNA, the CDR3 is TGCGCCAGCAGCTTGGGTGGGGACTACTACAATGAGCAGTTCTTC. Amino acids: CASSLGGDYYNEQFF. The genes are TRBV5-1 and TRBJ2-1; 7 bases are shared with TRBD2. After removal of 0 bases from V and 3 bases from J, the junction contained 3 bases not matched to a gene. Germline V gives CDR1 SGHRS, CDR2 YFSETQ. The CDR3 spans 15 residues. Full variable domain (missing parts from reference TRBV5-1 and TRBJ2-1): KAGVTQTPRYLIKTRGQQVTLSCSPISGHRSVSWYQQTPGQGLQFLFEYFSETQRNKGNFPGRFSGRQFSNSRSEMNVSTLELGDSALYLCASSLGGDYYNEQFFGPGTRLTVL.

This clone was recorded only once. The chain combines TRBV9 with TRBJ1-2; TRBD1 agrees at 7 bases. CDR3 length: 14 amino acids. Germline lookup yields CDR1 SGDLS and CDR2 YYNGEE. V dropped 8 bases and J dropped 8; count of bases not matched to a gene: 15. The CDR3 coding sequence is TGTGCCAGTTCCCGACAGGGAGGCGAGGTAGGCTACACCTTC. Translating gives CASSRQGGEVGYTF.

The rearrangement links TRBV30 to TRBJ2-7; D is ambiguous. The germline V gene has CDR1 GTSNPN and CDR2 SVGIG (reference sequence). V was cut by 3 bases and J by 1 base, with 4 bases left in between. The CDR3 runs to 11 residues. The CDR3 reads CAWSLSYEQYF. CDR3 in DNA: TGTGCCTGGAGCCTGTCCTACGAGCAGTACTTC. Drawing the rest from reference TRBV30 and TRBJ2-7, the complete variable domain is SQTIHQWPATLVQPVGSPLSLECTVEGTSNPNLYWYRQAAGRGLQLLFYSVGIGQISSEVPQNLSASRPQDRQFILSSKKLLLSDSGFYLCAWSLSYEQYFGPGTRLTVT.

This chain links TRBV29-1 with TRBJ2-3; D is perhaps TRBD2 (5 bases). Germline V CDR1 and CDR2: SQVTM, ANQGSEA. The length of the CDR3 is 16 residues. V was pared by 4 bases and J by 0 bases, with 17 bases between. Here the CDR3 reads CSVGRGLEASTDTQYF. DNA of the CDR3: TGCAGCGTTGGAAGAGGGCTAGAGGCGAGCACAGATACGCAGTATTTT.

The J gene is TRBJ1-5, the V gene TRBV30, with D tentatively TRBD1 (6 bases). The germline gives CDR1 GTSNPN, CDR2 SVGIG (reference sequence). The V gene lost 1 base and the J gene lost 5 bases, with 15 bases spanning the gap. The CDR3 is made up of 15 amino acids. CDR3 region: CAWSGGRGLHQPQHF. The CDR3 region has the DNA TGTGCCTGGAGTGGAGGTAGGGGGTTACATCAGCCCCAGCATTTT.

CDR3 amino acids: CASSLHGTGVPHEQFF. Written as DNA, the CDR3 is TGCGCCAGCAGCTTGCACGGGACAGGGGTACCCCATGAGCAGTTCTTC. This rearrangement joins TRBV5-1 to TRBJ2-1, with 10 nucleotides matching TRBD1. V was clipped by 1 base and J by 8 bases; unmatched bases: 9. Germline CDR1 and CDR2: SGHRS and YFSETQ. This CDR3 is 16 amino acids long.

This chain joins TRBV7-9 and TRBJ2-3; D gene ambiguous. The CDR3 sequence is 13 residues long. Trimming left V 7 bases short and J 6 bases short, with 14 bases between. From germline, CDR1 is SEHNR and CDR2 FQNEAQ (reference sequence). The CDR3 DNA sequence: TGTGCCAGCACCCCGGTTTTGCGGGATACGCAGTATTTT. Translating it yields CASTPVLRDTQYF.

To note about this clone: This sample includes further DNA sequences coding for the same CDR3. V is TRBV18 and J is TRBJ2-7; no clear D. The V gene lost 2 bases and the J gene lost 0 bases, with 8 bases spanning the gap. There are 14 residues in the CDR3. In germline, CDR1 is KGHSH, CDR2 LQKENI. CDR3 protein: CASSPGQSSYEQYF. The CDR3, as DNA: TGTGCCAGCTCACCAGGCCAAAGCTCCTACGAGCAGTACTTC. Supplemented by reference TRBV18 and TRBJ2-7, the full variable domain reads NAGVMQNPRHLVRRRGQEARLRCSPMKGHSHVYWYRQLPEEGLKFMVYLQKENIIDESGMPKERFSAEFPKEGPSILRIQQVVRGDSAAYFCASSPGQSSYEQYFGPGTRLTVT.

The J gene is TRBJ2-3, the V gene TRBV7-2; 9 bases are a match to TRBD2. The CDR3 is 14 residues long. Per germline, CDR1 SGHTA and CDR2 FQGNSA. The V gene end was trimmed by 5 bases and the J gene end by 3 bases; junction bases not matched to a gene: 3. The DNA for the CDR3 is TGTGCCAGCAGCGACGGACTAGCGACAGATACGCAGTATTTT. Encoded protein: CASSDGLATDTQYF.

V gene TRBV7-2 combines with J gene TRBJ1-4, with 8 positions matching TRBD1. V dropped 3 bases and J dropped 4; count of bases not matched to a gene: 4. CDR1 is SGHTA and CDR2 is FQGNSA in the germline V gene. CDR3 length: 15 amino acids. CDR3 in amino acids: CASSLRQGHNEKLFF. In DNA form, the CDR3 reads TGTGCCAGCAGCTTGCGACAGGGGCATAATGAAAAACTGTTTTTT.

In this sample, this clone turned up a few times. The V and J genes are TRBV6-1 and TRBJ1-5, with a possible D match to TRBD1 (5 bases). Trimming pared 4 bases from V and 4 bases from J, leaving 14 bases between. Per germline, CDR1 MNHNS and CDR2 SASEGT. The length of the CDR3 is 15 residues. The CDR3 coding sequence is TGTGCCAGCAGTGTAATAGGGGAGGGGAATCAGCCCCAGCATTTT. This encodes CASSVIGEGNQPQHF.

V usage is TRBV9 and J usage is TRBJ2-1, with a weak D call TRBD2 (6 bases). CDR1 and CDR2 (germline): SGDLS, YYNGEE. CDR3 size: 16 residues. V dropped 2 bases and J dropped 2 bases, with 14 bases sitting between them. The CDR3 bases are TGTGCCAGCAGCGTCTCCGGGACGGGGGCCTACAATGAGCAGTTCTTC. Residues: CASSVSGTGAYNEQFF.

The genes are TRBV5-6 and TRBJ1-4; no clear D. Germline CDR1 SGHDT, CDR2 YYEEEE. This CDR3 has 14 residues. Deletions cut 2 bases from V and 7 bases from J, with 12 bases between. The CDR3 here is CASSFGQPGEKLFF. The CDR3 coding sequence is TGTGCCAGCAGCTTCGGTCAGCCGGGTGAAAAACTGTTTTTT.

CDR3 nucleotides: TGTGCCAGCAAAGCTAGCGGGGGGACCCATGAGCAGTTCTTC. Residues: CASKASGGTHEQFF. The genes are TRBV28 and TRBJ2-1, with 11 bases identical to TRBD2. The CDR3 has 14 amino acids. The V gene's germline CDR1 is MDHEN and CDR2 SYDVKM. V shed 7 bases and J 8 bases; nucleotides not matched to a gene: 7.

The chain recombines TRBV30 with TRBJ2-4, with D maybe TRBD1 (6 bases). Germline CDR1 reads GTSNPN; CDR2 reads SVGIG (reference sequence). CDR3 length equals 14 residues. V gave up 0 bases and J gave up 8 bases, with 14 bases separating them. CDR3 DNA sequence: TGTGCCTGGAGTGTCAGGGGACCAGGGGACATTCAGTACTTC. Its translation: CAWSVRGPGDIQYF. The full variable domain, rest sourced from reference TRBV30 and TRBJ2-4, is SQTIHQWPATLVQPVGSPLSLECTVEGTSNPNLYWYRQAAGRGLQLLFYSVGIGQISSEVPQNLSASRPQDRQFILSSKKLLLSDSGFYLCAWSVRGPGDIQYFGAGTRLSVL.

The V call is TRBV4-1, the J call TRBJ2-5; 11 positions match TRBD2. The end of the DNA fits TRBJ2-7 better, so the J call may be wrong. CDR1 and CDR2 (germline): MGHRA, YSYEKL. The CDR3 is 15 amino acids. CDR3 residues: CASSPTSGVTYEQYF. CDR3 DNA sequence: TGCGCCAGCAGCCCGACTAGCGGGGTCACCTACGAGCAGTACTTC.

This sequence joins TRBV9 and TRBJ2-3; 11 bases align to TRBD2. The CDR3 is made up of 15 amino acids. Germline CDR1 reads SGDLS; CDR2 reads YYNGEE. Trimming at V came to 0 bases and at J to 5 bases, leaving 2 bases not matched to a gene. This CDR3 is CASSVAGTSGDTQYF. The CDR3 coding sequence is TGTGCCAGCAGCGTAGCCGGGACTAGCGGAGATACGCAGTATTTT.

V is TRBV19 and J is TRBJ1-1, with D maybe TRBD1 (5 bases). Germline V lookup: CDR1 LNHDA, CDR2 SQIVND (reference sequence). The length of the CDR3 is 13 residues. V dropped 7 bases and J dropped 10 bases, with 19 bases sitting between them. The CDR3 reads CASTVSPAGLAFF. The CDR3 bases are TGTGCCAGTACCGTTTCCCCGGCAGGGCTAGCTTTCTTT.

The chain employs TRBV11-1 and TRBJ2-1, with unresolved D. Trimming removed 4 bases from V and 5 bases from J, with 15 bases in between. Germline CDR1 SGHAT, CDR2 FQDESV (reference sequence). CDR3 length: 15 amino acids. CDR3 protein: CASSYQVERNNEQFF. As DNA, the CDR3 is TGTGCCAGCAGCTATCAAGTGGAGAGAAACAATGAGCAGTTCTTC.

This clone appeared a few times. DNA of the CDR3: TGTGCCAGCAGCTCAGGATCAGGGGGATGGAGAGAGACCCAGTACTTC. This gives the protein CASSSGSGGWRETQYF. This chain links TRBV27 with TRBJ2-5; 7 nucleotides line up with TRBD1. Germline CDR1 and CDR2: MNHEY and SMNVEV (reference sequence). V was pared by 6 bases and J by 4 bases, with 14 bases of the junction left unmatched. This CDR3 spans 16 amino acids.

The rearrangement joins TRBV27 to TRBJ2-7, with TRBD1 as a possible D gene (6 bases). This CDR3 is 13 amino acids long. Deletions cut 7 bases from V and 2 bases from J, with 12 bases between. Germline lookup yields CDR1 MNHEY and CDR2 SMNVEV (reference sequence). The CDR3 is CASMLGGTYEQYF. CDR3 DNA: TGTGCCAGCATGCTAGGGGGTACCTACGAGCAGTACTTC.